Below are 13 T cell receptor beta chains sequenced from a single sample in a study of blood T cells in healthy people across ages. A sample-barcoded 5' primer and a J-beta primer mix were used in a second PCR of roughly 6 to 11 cycles. TCRdb reprocessed the 5' RACE reads via MiXCR and lists one record per CDR3 protein. The sample lists roughly 730,000 distinct CDR3 sequences, roughly three fifths occurring once. The sequenced sample was blood. The receptors come from a man aged 40-49 years in good health.

This clonotype was counted only a few times. The genes are TRBV6-5 and TRBJ1-6; D is unresolved. Germline CDR1 reads MNHEY; CDR2 reads SVGAGI. This CDR3 region has 13 residues. Trimming cost V 0 bases and J 14 bases, with 11 bases left between them. CDR3 sequence reads: CASSYSRERALHF. CDR3 coding DNA: TGTGCCAGCAGTTACTCCCGTGAGAGGGCCCTCCACTTT.

This clonotype was found a few times. This rearrangement joins TRBV20-1 to TRBJ2-3; D gene unclear. Germline CDR1 is DFQATT and CDR2 is SNEGSKA (reference sequence). CDR3 length: 15 residues. V lost 5 bases, J lost 2 bases, and 17 bases lay in between. CDR3 in DNA: TGCAGTGCTTACCCCCGGACCACCTACACAGATACGCAGTATTTT. This codes for CSAYPRTTYTDTQYF.

V is TRBV9 and J is TRBJ2-3, with D unclear. V dropped 0 bases and J dropped 0 bases, with 8 bases sitting between them. The CDR3 extends over 15 amino acids. CDR1 and CDR2 (germline): SGDLS, YYNGEE. The CDR3: CASSVVGRSTDTQYF. The CDR3 coding sequence is TGTGCCAGCAGCGTAGTGGGCAGAAGCACAGATACGCAGTATTTT.

This clonotype came up a few times. The chain combines TRBV27 with TRBJ2-4; D is undetermined. V lost 2 bases, J lost 7 bases, and 15 bases lay in between. Germline V gene lookup returns CDR1 MNHEY and CDR2 SMNVEV (reference sequence). This CDR3 has 15 residues. CDR3 sequence: CASSLVKHGSNIQYF. CDR3 DNA sequence: TGTGCCAGCAGTTTAGTCAAGCACGGTAGCAACATTCAGTACTTC.

The rearrangement joins TRBV28 to TRBJ2-7; D could derive from TRBD1 or TRBD2 (5 bases each). Germline lookup yields CDR1 MDHEN and CDR2 SYDVKM. V was cut by 6 bases and J by 10 bases, with 16 bases left in between. CDR3 length equals 12 residues. This CDR3 is CASRLRPGAQYF. CDR3 DNA sequence: TGTGCCAGCAGACTACGGCCCGGGGCCCAGTACTTC.

Concerning this clonotype: A read error may be the cause here, since a much bigger clone is one base away. The rearrangement links TRBV3-1 to TRBJ1-2; D gene ambiguous. Trimming cost V 2 bases and J 3 bases, with 1 base left between them. Looked up from germline, CDR1 is LGHDT and CDR2 is YNNKEL (reference sequence). The CDR3 length is 11 residues. The CDR3 DNA reads as TGTGCCAGCAGCCAATACTATGGCTACACCTTC. Amino acid sequence: CASSQYYGYTF. Together with reference TRBV3-1 and TRBJ1-2, the CDR3 gives the full variable domain: DTAVSQTPKYLVTQMGNDKSIKCEQNLGHDTMYWYKQDSKKFLKIMFSYNNKELIINETVPNRFSPKSPDKAHLNLHINSLELGDSAVYFCASSQYYGYTFGSGTRLTVV.

J is TRBJ2-5 and V is TRBV24-1; the match to TRBD2 covers 12 bases. The V gene end was trimmed by 3 bases and the J gene end by 11 bases; junction bases not matched to a gene: 9. The CDR3 extends over 15 amino acids. Germline V lookup: CDR1 KGHDR, CDR2 SFDVKD. The CDR3 DNA follows: TGTGCCACCAGTGATCCGACTAGCGGGAGAACTGAGCAGTACTTC. Its protein product is CATSDPTSGRTEQYF.

This clonotype was observed a handful of times. The J gene is TRBJ2-5, the V gene TRBV7-9; D possibly corresponds to TRBD1 (6 bases). V was cut by 5 bases and J by 0 bases, with 7 bases left in between. Per the germline V gene, CDR1 is SEHNR and CDR2 is FQNEAQ (reference sequence). This CDR3 is built from 13 residues. CDR3 nucleotide sequence: TGTGCCAGCAGCCGGACAGACCAAGAGACCCAGTACTTC. Its protein product is CASSRTDQETQYF.

The chain has TRBV29-1 and TRBJ2-7, with TRBD2 matching 7 bases. CDR3 length: 14 amino acids. Germline CDR1 and CDR2: SQVTM and ANQGSEA. With 4 bases clipped from V and 1 base from J, the junction kept 7 bases outside the gene matches. The CDR3 reads CSVVLAETSYEQYF. The DNA of the CDR3 is TGCAGCGTTGTTCTAGCGGAAACATCCTACGAGCAGTACTTC.

The gene calls are TRBV19 and TRBJ2-1; 11 nucleotides match TRBD2. J gave up 9 bases and V 10 bases, and 8 bases lay outside the gene matches. The CDR3 spans 13 residues. CDR1 is LNHDA and CDR2 is SQIVND in the germline V gene (reference sequence). This CDR3 reads CATVAGGPGEQFF. DNA for the CDR3: TGTGCCACCGTAGCGGGAGGGCCGGGTGAGCAGTTCTTC.

This chain joins TRBV18 and TRBJ1-2, with D hard to call. Trimming cost V 2 bases and J 2 bases, with 6 bases left between them. This CDR3 comprises 13 residues. Germline V gives CDR1 KGHSH, CDR2 LQKENI. Here the CDR3 reads CASSPKENYGYTF. The CDR3 DNA reads as TGTGCCAGCTCACCAAAGGAGAACTATGGCTACACCTTC.

V usage is TRBV20-1 and J usage is TRBJ2-1; 10 nucleotides agree with TRBD2. Germline V gene data show CDR1 as DFQATT and CDR2 as SNEGSKA (reference sequence). The CDR3 has 16 residues. J lost 4 bases, V lost 3 bases, and 9 bases had no gene match. CDR3 in DNA: TGCAGTGCTAGTGCTAGCGGGAGAACAAATTACAATGAGCAGTTCTTC. The encoded protein is CSASASGRTNYNEQFF.

The chain is built from TRBV7-2 and TRBJ1-4, with D unclear. V was shortened by 5 bases and J by 5 bases, with 6 bases between the two germline ends. CDR1 and CDR2 (germline): SGHTA, FQGNSA. CDR3 length: 12 amino acids. The CDR3 protein is CASSRPNEKLFF. The CDR3 DNA reads TGTGCCAGCAGCCGACCGAATGAAAAACTGTTTTTT.